The source of this T cell receptor beta chain is a study of human T cells and chemical hapten exposure. The wider study: Slight volume differences across pooled libraries mainly accounted for varying per-sample TCR yields.

Time point reported: pre-sensitization, week 0. Treatment of the sample: therapeutic diphenylcyclopropenone sensitization with weekly scalp DPC. The template was total RNA from unfractionated whole blood. TCRdb reanalysed the RACE reads using MiXCR and keeps one entry per CDR3 protein. The sample records 35,000 to 40,000 distinct CDR3 sequences, roughly 12% being singletons. The ends were cut back, 6 bases at V and 1 base at J, with 8 bases in the middle. Per germline, CDR1 MDHEN and CDR2 SYDVKM. The CDR3 totals 13 residues. The sequences come from whole blood, collected in connection with sensitization to the hapten diphenylcyclopropenone (DPC). The TCR originated in a woman aged 40 to 55 with alopecia areata. Some clones in this sample may be carry-over from other donors' samples. The chain joins TRBV28 to TRBJ2-3; unclear D gene. This CDR3 is CASSTAGTDTQYF. In DNA, the CDR3 is TGTGCCAGCAGCACAGCCGGCACAGATACGCAGTATTTT.